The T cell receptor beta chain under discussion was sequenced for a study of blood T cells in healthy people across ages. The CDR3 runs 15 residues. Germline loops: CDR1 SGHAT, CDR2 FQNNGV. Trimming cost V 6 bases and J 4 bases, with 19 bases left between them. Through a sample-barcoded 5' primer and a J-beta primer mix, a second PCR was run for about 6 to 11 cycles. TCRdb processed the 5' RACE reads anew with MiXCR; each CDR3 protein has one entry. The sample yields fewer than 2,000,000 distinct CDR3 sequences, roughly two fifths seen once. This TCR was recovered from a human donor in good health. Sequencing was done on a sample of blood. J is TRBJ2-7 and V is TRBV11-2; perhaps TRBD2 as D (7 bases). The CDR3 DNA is TGTGCCAGCAGGTTCCGTGCGGGGGCAAGTTACGAGCAGTACTTC. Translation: CASRFRAGASYEQYF.